These 21 T cell receptor beta chains were sequenced from one sample in a study of T cell responses to AZD1222 COVID-19 vaccine. TCRdb's table, derived via immunoSEQ multiplex PCR, lists solely in-frame clones and lacks some. The table shows around 140,000 clones, with roughly 85% occurring only once. The material sequenced was peripheral blood, taken 28 days after the second dose of the MenACWY control vaccine. The receptors originated from an adult who received the MenACWY meningococcal vaccine as a control.

The chain has TRBV15 and TRBJ1-2, with TRBD1 identical over 10 bases. V shed 6 bases, J shed 7 bases, and the junction held 11 bases outside the gene matches. Germline-derived CDR1 and CDR2 are LNHNV and YYDKDF (reference sequence). The CDR3 covers 15 residues. CDR3 DNA sequence: TGTGCCACCAGACCCCGGGACAGGGGAGGAGGTGGCTACACCTTC. It yields the protein CATRPRDRGGGGYTF.

The chain combines TRBV24-1 with TRBJ1-1, with a possible D match to TRBD1 (5 bases). V lost 8 bases, J lost 4 bases, and 13 bases lay in between. Germline values: CDR1 KGHDR, CDR2 SFDVKD. The CDR3 is made up of 13 amino acids. Here the CDR3 DNA reads TGTGCCACCATAGGGACGTCGGGCACTGAAGCTTTCTTT. It encodes CATIGTSGTEAFF.

The V gene is TRBV4-1, the J gene TRBJ1-2, with D tentatively TRBD1 (6 bases). Germline CDR1 MGHRA, CDR2 YSYEKL. The V and J ends lost 2 bases and 4 bases respectively, with 17 bases between them. This CDR3 is built from 16 residues. The CDR3 DNA is TGCGCCAGCAGCCAAAACCCGTCCGGGGGCAGCTATGGCTACACCTTC. Its protein is CASSQNPSGGSYGYTF.

The chain uses TRBV27 and TRBJ2-5, with unresolved D. Germline V gene lookup returns CDR1 MNHEY and CDR2 SMNVEV (reference sequence). This CDR3 contains 13 residues. With 5 bases removed from V and 4 bases from J, the gap between germline ends came to 11 bases. The CDR3 coding sequence is TGTGCCAGCAGTCCCCGCCCAGGAGAGACCCAGTACTTC. Its translation: CASSPRPGETQYF.

V is TRBV6-5 and J is TRBJ1-2, with TRBD1 matching over 9 bases. Germline V gene data show CDR1 as MNHEY and CDR2 as SVGAGI. This CDR3 comprises 15 residues. With V trimmed by 8 bases and J by 5 bases, 12 bases remained unmatched. The CDR3 region has the DNA TGTGCCAGCCTACCCGGGGGACAGGGTGTTTATGGCTACACCTTC. Its protein is CASLPGGQGVYGYTF.

J is TRBJ1-4 and V is TRBV28; D remains unclear. The CDR3 has 14 residues. The V end was cut by 6 bases, the J end by 0 bases, with 8 bases between. CDR1 is MDHEN, CDR2 SYDVKM, per germline. For the CDR3, the DNA is TGTGCCAGCAGCTCAATTACAACTAATGAAAAACTGTTTTTT. Amino acid sequence: CASSSITTNEKLFF. Using reference TRBV28 and TRBJ1-4 for the parts outside the CDR3, the full variable domain is DVKVTQSSRYLVKRTGEKVFLECVQDMDHENMFWYRQDPGLGLRLIYFSYDVKMKEKGDIPEGYSVSREKKERFSLILESASTNQTSMYLCASSSITTNEKLFFGSGTQLSVL.

The chain is built from TRBV5-4 and TRBJ2-3; D is uncertain. From germline, CDR1 is SGHNT and CDR2 YYREEE (reference sequence). The CDR3 has 13 residues. V gave up 2 bases and J gave up 6 bases, with 10 bases separating them. In nucleotides, the CDR3 is TGTGCCAGCAGCTTAACGCCTGGTGATACGCAGTATTTT. It is translated as CASSLTPGDTQYF.

The J gene is TRBJ2-5, the V gene TRBV5-4; D is ambiguous. Germline lookup yields CDR1 SGHNT and CDR2 YYREEE (reference sequence). CDR3 length equals 14 residues. The germline V and J ends were trimmed by 7 bases and 3 bases, with 16 bases remaining between them. The CDR3 DNA sequence: TGTGCCAGCGCAGACCGACAAGGGAAAGAGACCCAGTACTTC. The encoded protein is CASADRQGKETQYF.

This chain uses TRBV19 with TRBJ1-2; D is ambiguous. Germline CDR1 is LNHDA and CDR2 is SQIVND (reference sequence). V lost 0 bases and J 4 bases, leaving 12 bases between the germline ends. The CDR3 is 15 residues long. The CDR3 sequence is CASSIDLSGLYGYTF. Here the CDR3 DNA reads TGTGCCAGTAGTATAGATCTAAGCGGCCTCTATGGCTACACCTTC.

Only one count was recorded for this clone. The chain carries TRBV7-9 and TRBJ2-1; 12 bases match TRBD2. The CDR3 totals 16 residues. Germline V lookup: CDR1 SEHNR, CDR2 FQNEAQ (reference sequence). V gave up 5 bases and J gave up 15 bases; unmatched junction bases: 17. The CDR3 DNA reads TGTGCCAGCAGCCTCCCTGGACTAGCGGGACAAAGGTTGTGGTTCTTC. Translated: CASSLPGLAGQRLWFF.

The chain is built from TRBV14 and TRBJ2-3; 14 positions agree with TRBD2. Germline V gene lookup returns CDR1 SGHDN and CDR2 FVKESK. V dropped 4 bases and J dropped 6; count of bases not matched to a gene: 9. The CDR3 covers 17 residues. CDR3 DNA sequence: TGTGCCAGCAGCCCGGGGACTAGCGGGAGTCGGAGGGATACGCAGTATTTT. Its translation: CASSPGTSGSRRDTQYF.

This sequence joins TRBV6-5 and TRBJ1-5, with TRBD1 matching 7 bases. CDR3 length: 15 residues. The germline CDR1 and CDR2 sequences are MNHEY and SVGAGI. After removal of 4 bases from V and 7 bases from J, the junction contained 10 bases not matched to a gene. This CDR3 is CASSSRQGVHQPQHF. The CDR3 DNA follows: TGTGCCAGCAGTTCGAGGCAGGGGGTGCACCAGCCCCAGCATTTT.

The chain recombines TRBV24-1 with TRBJ1-1; D gene unclear. Trimming took off 9 bases at V and 1 base at J, with 14 bases between the two ends. The CDR3 extends over 14 amino acids. Germline CDR1 reads KGHDR; CDR2 reads SFDVKD. The CDR3 here is CATRKGRANTEAFF. CDR3 nucleotides: TGTGCCACCCGAAAGGGCAGAGCGAACACTGAAGCTTTCTTT.

This clone showed up just a few times. This chain links TRBV10-3 with TRBJ2-1; 12 nucleotides align to TRBD2. Germline CDR1 is ENHRY and CDR2 is SYGVKD. CDR3 length equals 19 residues. With 0 bases clipped from V and 7 bases from J, the junction kept 13 bases outside the gene matches. The DNA of the CDR3 is TGTGCCATCAGTGAGTCGAAGCTAGCGGGAGGGCCAAAGGGGAATGAGCAGTTCTTC. Translating gives CAISESKLAGGPKGNEQFF.

The count of this clone is one. The chain employs TRBV29-1 and TRBJ2-1, with 8 bases lining up with TRBD2. The junction had 7 bases not matched to a gene; V was cut back by 0 bases and J by 9 bases. The CDR3 is made up of 14 amino acids. Germline values: CDR1 SQVTM, CDR2 ANQGSEA. In DNA form, the CDR3 reads TGCAGCGTTGAAGAAGGAGGGACTAGATTTGAGCAGTTCTTC. It encodes CSVEEGGTRFEQFF.

V and J are TRBV5-6 and TRBJ2-7, with D perhaps TRBD2 (5 bases). Germline V gene sequence: CDR1 SGHDT, CDR2 YYEEEE. The germline V and J ends were trimmed by 3 bases and 4 bases, with 8 bases remaining between them. This CDR3 contains 12 residues. The CDR3, as DNA: TGTGCCAGCAGCTCCCGGGAATACGAGCAGTACGTC. Residues: CASSSREYEQYV.

The chain joins TRBV20-1 to TRBJ2-5; D is unresolved. There are 13 residues in the CDR3. The germline gives CDR1 DFQATT, CDR2 SNEGSKA (reference sequence). Trimming removed 3 bases at V and 11 bases at J, with 19 bases between. The CDR3: CSASYGPRLPQYF. The CDR3 DNA sequence: TGCAGTGCTAGTTACGGACCTCGACTGCCTCAGTACTTC.

This clone occurred once. The V call is TRBV4-3, the J call TRBJ1-1; D might be TRBD1 (5 bases). This CDR3 has 17 amino acids. The V gene's germline CDR1 is LGHNA and CDR2 YSLEER. V was clipped by 0 bases and J by 1 base, with 15 bases between them. The CDR3 loop is CASSQDPTGHWNTEAFF. The CDR3 DNA follows: TGCGCCAGCAGCCAAGACCCAACGGGGCACTGGAACACTGAAGCTTTCTTT.

Only a few counts were recorded for this clone. The chain combines TRBV3-1 (or the pseudogene TRBV3-2) with TRBJ1-5, with D hard to call. V shed 0 bases and J shed 8 bases, with 14 bases lying between them. The CDR3 has 15 residues. Germline CDR1 and CDR2: LGHDT and YNNKEL (reference sequence). This CDR3 is CASSQDLSLHEPQHF. CDR3 DNA: TGTGCCAGCAGCCAAGATCTTTCCCTCCATGAGCCCCAGCATTTT.

The chain carries TRBV5-1 and TRBJ2-7; D may match TRBD1 or TRBD2 (5 bases each). The V end was cut by 4 bases, the J end by 5 bases, with 16 bases between. The germline V gene has CDR1 SGHRS and CDR2 YFSETQ. The CDR3 is 14 residues long. The CDR3 protein is CASSMGPGANEQYV. CDR3 DNA sequence: TGCGCCAGCAGCATGGGACCCGGGGCGAACGAGCAGTACGTC.

V gene TRBV7-9 combines with J gene TRBJ1-2, with D perhaps TRBD1 (6 bases). V lost 2 bases and J 4 bases, leaving 11 bases between the germline ends. Germline V gives CDR1 SEHNR, CDR2 FQNEAQ (reference sequence). The CDR3 loop spans 14 amino acids. The CDR3 protein is CASSLNDRRYGYTF. CDR3 DNA: TGTGCCAGCAGCTTAAACGACAGGCGCTATGGCTACACCTTC.